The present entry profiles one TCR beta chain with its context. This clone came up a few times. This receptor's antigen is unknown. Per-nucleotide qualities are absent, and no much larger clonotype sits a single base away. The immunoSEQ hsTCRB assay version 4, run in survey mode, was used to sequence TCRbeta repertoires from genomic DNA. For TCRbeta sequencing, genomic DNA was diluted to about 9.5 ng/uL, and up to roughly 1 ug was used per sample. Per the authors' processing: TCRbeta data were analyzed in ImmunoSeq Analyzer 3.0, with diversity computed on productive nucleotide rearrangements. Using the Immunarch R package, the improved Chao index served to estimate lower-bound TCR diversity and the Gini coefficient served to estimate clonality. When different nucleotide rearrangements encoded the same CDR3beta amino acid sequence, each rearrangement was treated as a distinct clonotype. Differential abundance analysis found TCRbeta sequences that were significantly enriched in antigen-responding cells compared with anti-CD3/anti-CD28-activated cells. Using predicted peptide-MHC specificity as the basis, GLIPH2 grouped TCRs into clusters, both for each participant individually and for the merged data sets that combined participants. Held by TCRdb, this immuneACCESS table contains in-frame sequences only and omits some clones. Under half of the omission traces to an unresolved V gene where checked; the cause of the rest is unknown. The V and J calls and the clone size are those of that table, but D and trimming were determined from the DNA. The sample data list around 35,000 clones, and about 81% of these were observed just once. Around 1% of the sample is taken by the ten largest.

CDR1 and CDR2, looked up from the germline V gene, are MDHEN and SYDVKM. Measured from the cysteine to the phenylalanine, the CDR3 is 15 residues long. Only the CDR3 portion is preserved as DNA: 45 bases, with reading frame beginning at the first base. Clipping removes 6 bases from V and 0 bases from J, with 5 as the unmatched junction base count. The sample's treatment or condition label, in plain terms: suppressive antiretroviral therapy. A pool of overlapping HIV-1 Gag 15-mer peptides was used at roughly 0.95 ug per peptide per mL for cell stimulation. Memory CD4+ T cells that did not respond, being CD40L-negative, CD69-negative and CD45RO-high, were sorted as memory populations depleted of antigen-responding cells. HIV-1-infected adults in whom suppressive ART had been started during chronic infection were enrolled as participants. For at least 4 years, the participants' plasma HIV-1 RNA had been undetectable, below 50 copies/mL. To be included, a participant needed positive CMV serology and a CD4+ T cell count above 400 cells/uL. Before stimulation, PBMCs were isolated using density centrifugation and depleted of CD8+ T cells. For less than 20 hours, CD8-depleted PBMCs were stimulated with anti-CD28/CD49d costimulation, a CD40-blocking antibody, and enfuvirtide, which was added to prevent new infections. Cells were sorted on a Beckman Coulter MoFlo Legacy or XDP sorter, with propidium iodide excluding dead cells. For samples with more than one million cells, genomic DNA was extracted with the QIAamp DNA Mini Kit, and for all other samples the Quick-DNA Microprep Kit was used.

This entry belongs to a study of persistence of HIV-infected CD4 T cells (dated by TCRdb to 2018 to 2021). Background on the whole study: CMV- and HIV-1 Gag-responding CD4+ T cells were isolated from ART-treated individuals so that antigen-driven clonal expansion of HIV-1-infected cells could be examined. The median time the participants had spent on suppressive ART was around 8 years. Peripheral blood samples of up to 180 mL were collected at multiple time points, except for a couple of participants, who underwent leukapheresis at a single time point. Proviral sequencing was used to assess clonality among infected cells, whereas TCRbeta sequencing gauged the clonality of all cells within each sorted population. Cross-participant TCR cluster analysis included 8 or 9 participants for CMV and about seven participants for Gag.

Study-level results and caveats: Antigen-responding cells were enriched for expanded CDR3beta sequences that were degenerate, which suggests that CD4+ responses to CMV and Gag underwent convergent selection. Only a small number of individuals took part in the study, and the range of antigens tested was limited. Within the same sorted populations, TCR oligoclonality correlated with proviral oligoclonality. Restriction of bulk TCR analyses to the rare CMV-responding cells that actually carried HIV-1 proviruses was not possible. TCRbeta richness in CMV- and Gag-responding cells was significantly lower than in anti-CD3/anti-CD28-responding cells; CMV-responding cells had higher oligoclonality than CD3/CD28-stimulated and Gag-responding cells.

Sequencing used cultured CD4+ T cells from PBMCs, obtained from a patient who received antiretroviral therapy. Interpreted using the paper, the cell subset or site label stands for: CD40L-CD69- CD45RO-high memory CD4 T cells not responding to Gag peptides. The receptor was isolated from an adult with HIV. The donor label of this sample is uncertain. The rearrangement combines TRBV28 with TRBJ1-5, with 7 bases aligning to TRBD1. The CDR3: CASRTGQVSNQPQHF. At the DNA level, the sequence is TGTGCCAGCAGGACCGGACAGGTTAGCAATCAGCCCCAGCATTTT.